The 4 T cell receptor beta chains listed next were all sequenced from one sample in a study of blood T cell repertoires in COVID-19. TCRdb keeps only in-frame clones here, not all; method: immunoSEQ multiplex PCR. This sample has some 360,000 clones, with about 88% found just once. Sequencing was carried out using PBMCs or T cells enriched from blood (not recorded which). Source of these receptors: a young woman who had been exposed to COVID-19.

This clone was counted a single time. J is TRBJ2-1 and V is TRBV27; maybe TRBD1 (5 bases). Trimming shortened V by 2 bases and J by 6 bases, and 11 bases separated the two germline ends. CDR3 length: 14 residues. CDR1 and CDR2 from the germline V gene are MNHEY and SMNVEV (reference sequence). The CDR3 here is CASSLTRVGNEQFF. In nucleotides, the CDR3 is TGTGCCAGCAGTTTAACCAGGGTCGGCAATGAGCAGTTCTTC.

V usage is TRBV7-3 and J usage is TRBJ2-1; 8 nucleotides align to TRBD2. Germline loops: CDR1 SGHTA, CDR2 FQGTGA. V trimming: 5 bases; J trimming: 0 bases; junction bases outside the gene matches: 6. The CDR3 totals 16 residues. The CDR3 protein is CASSTSLAASYNEQFF. The DNA of the CDR3 is TGTGCCAGCAGCACCTCACTAGCGGCCTCCTACAATGAGCAGTTCTTC.

The chain combines TRBV6-5 with TRBJ2-3; 9 bases map to TRBD1. CDR1 MNHEY and CDR2 SVGAGI come from the germline V gene. The CDR3 consists of 15 residues. J was trimmed by 0 bases and V by 7 bases; bases with no gene match: 5. This chain's CDR3 is CASTSGTGSTDTQYF. The CDR3 nucleotides read TGTGCCAGCACTTCCGGGACAGGGAGCACAGATACGCAGTATTTT.

The chain joins TRBV28 to TRBJ1-3; the match to TRBD1 covers 9 bases. Germline lookup yields CDR1 MDHEN and CDR2 SYDVKM. The CDR3 is 15 residues long. The ends lost 6 bases at V and 3 bases at J; junction bases unmatched: 6. The CDR3 reads CASRPGQGIGNTIYF. The CDR3 DNA sequence: TGTGCCAGCAGGCCGGGACAGGGAATTGGAAACACCATATATTTT. Drawing the rest from reference TRBV28 and TRBJ1-3, the complete variable domain is DVKVTQSSRYLVKRTGEKVFLECVQDMDHENMFWYRQDPGLGLRLIYFSYDVKMKEKGDIPEGYSVSREKKERFSLILESASTNQTSMYLCASRPGQGIGNTIYFGEGSWLTVV.